These T cell receptor beta chains were read from a single sample in a study of blood T cell repertoires in COVID-19. Libraries were prepared by immunoSEQ multiplex PCR; TCRdb keeps only in-frame clonotypes and omits some of them. Of approximately 170,000 clones detected, 86% appear once; the ten largest clones hold 10% to 11%. Input material: peripheral blood. These receptors all come from a woman aged 55-69 years with COVID-19, enrolled during active disease. Both conserved end residues are part of each CDR3. The order of the fields is V gene, J gene, D gene, clone size, CDR3 protein, CDR3 DNA. D genes are given only for firm matches. Clone size is stated in some rows and not others, as once, few, many or a class when expanded.

>TRBV6-1|TRBJ1-5|-|-
CASSEQGSNQPQHF
TGTGCCAGCAGTGAACAGGGTAGCAATCAGCCCCAGCATTTT
>TRBV13|TRBJ2-7|-|-
CASSLRELLYEQYF
TGTGCCAGCAGCTTAAGAGAACTTCTATACGAGCAGTACTTC
>TRBV5-1|TRBJ1-1|-|-
CASSLEGQLTEAFF
TGCGCCAGCAGCTTGGAAGGACAGCTAACTGAAGCTTTCTTT
>TRBV18|TRBJ1-4|TRBD1|-
CASSPETGDEKLFF
TGTGCCAGCTCACCTGAGACAGGGGATGAAAAACTGTTTTTT
>TRBV27|TRBJ1-6|TRBD1|once
CASSSAGGNSPLHF
TGTGCCAGCAGTTCGGCAGGGGGTAATTCACCCCTCCACTTT
>TRBV11-2|TRBJ2-3|-|-
CASSLDRSEQYF
TGTGCCAGCAGCCTAGACAGGTCGGAACAGTATTTT
>TRBV4-3|TRBJ2-3|-|-
CASSQVSTGLTDTQYF
TGCGCCAGCAGCCAAGTATCAACAGGGTTAACTGATACGCAGTATTTT
>TRBV9|TRBJ2-7|TRBD2|-
CASSVGGGSGSHEQYF
TGTGCCAGCAGCGTAGGAGGGGGTAGCGGGAGCCACGAGCAGTACTTC
>TRBV11-3|TRBJ1-4|TRBD1|-
CASSRVIQGAAEKLFF
TGTGCCAGCAGCCGGGTCATACAGGGGGCAGCTGAAAAACTGTTTTTT
>TRBV5-8|TRBJ2-7|TRBD1|-
CASSYGQGVIRQYF
TGTGCCAGCAGTTATGGACAGGGAGTCATCCGGCAGTACTTC